Each of the 10 T cell receptor beta chains below was sequenced from the same sample in a study of beta chain features in type 1 diabetes. As every portion of the isolated RNA was reverse transcribed, the sequencing read expressed TCRB transcripts. Sequencing used immunoSEQ multiplex PCR; TCRdb keeps in-frame clones, though not all of them. This table has about 250,000 clones, 11% to 15% appearing once. Sequencing input: naive CD4+ T cells from blood. These receptors came from a woman between 40 and 50 years old in good health.

The genes are TRBV27 and TRBJ1-4; D uncertain. This CDR3 is built from 14 residues. The V and J ends lost 5 bases and 10 bases respectively, with 17 bases between them. The germline V gene has CDR1 MNHEY and CDR2 SMNVEV (reference sequence). The CDR3 DNA sequence: TGTGCCAGCAGTCAGAAATCCCCTCGTGGAAAACTGTTTTTT. As protein: CASSQKSPRGKLFF. Variable domain in full (rest from reference TRBV27 and TRBJ1-4): EAQVTQNPRYLITVTGKKLTVTCSQNMNHEYMSWYRQDPGLGLRQIYYSMNVEVTDKGDVPEGYKVSRKEKRNFPLILESPSPNQTSLYFCASSQKSPRGKLFFGSGTQLSVL.

The table lists this clone with many counts. The gene calls are TRBV29-1 and TRBJ2-3; maybe TRBD2 (5 bases). The V end was cut by 4 bases, the J end by 5 bases, with 13 bases between. This CDR3 spans 13 amino acids. Germline values: CDR1 SQVTM, CDR2 ANQGSEA. CDR3 sequence reads: CSVVFLAKDTQYF. CDR3 in DNA: TGCAGCGTTGTCTTTCTAGCCAAAGATACGCAGTATTTT.

With respect to this clone: This same CDR3 is encoded by further DNA sequences in the sample. The rearrangement uses TRBV5-1 and TRBJ2-3; 7 positions agree with TRBD1. From germline, CDR1 is SGHRS and CDR2 YFSETQ. V lost 2 bases to trimming and J lost 1 base; unmatched junction nucleotides: 1. The CDR3 spans 14 residues. Here the CDR3 reads CASSFGQGTDTQYF. CDR3 DNA: TGCGCCAGCAGCTTCGGACAGGGCACAGATACGCAGTATTTT.

In its sample, this clone was seen many times. The J gene is TRBJ1-2, the V gene TRBV4-3; no clear D gene. This CDR3 region has 14 residues. Germline V gene sequence: CDR1 LGHNA, CDR2 YSLEER. V gave up 1 base and J gave up 2 bases, with 8 bases separating them. The DNA of the CDR3 is TGCGCCAGCAGCCAAGTAGCGGAAAACTATGGCTACACCTTC. Amino acid sequence: CASSQVAENYGYTF.

This clone was observed a few times. V and J are TRBV27 and TRBJ1-1, with D possibly TRBD1 on 5 matching bases. Per germline, CDR1 MNHEY and CDR2 SMNVEV (reference sequence). The CDR3 totals 14 residues. Trimming left V 5 bases short and J 5 bases short, with 15 bases between. The CDR3 DNA reads TGTGCCAGCAGTCTAACAGGAGTGAGAACTGAAGCTTTCTTT. Protein sequence: CASSLTGVRTEAFF.

This chain joins TRBV11-2 and TRBJ1-2, with unresolved D. The CDR3 covers 13 residues. Germline values: CDR1 SGHAT, CDR2 FQNNGV. The V end was cut by 1 base, the J end by 6 bases, with 9 bases between. CDR3 bases: TGTGCCAGCAGCTTAGGGCAGTCCAATGGCTACACCTTC. This encodes CASSLGQSNGYTF.

This clone came up a few times. The rearrangement joins TRBV2 to TRBJ2-3, with TRBD2 matching over 7 bases. Trimming removed 7 bases from V and 2 bases from J; junction bases left unmatched: 6. Per the germline V gene, CDR1 is SNHLY and CDR2 is FYNNEI. This CDR3 contains 14 residues. CDR3: CASMGGTYTDTQYF. CDR3 nucleotide sequence: TGTGCCAGCATGGGGGGGACTTACACAGATACGCAGTATTTT. The variable domain in full, with the rest retrieved from reference TRBV2 and TRBJ2-3, is EPEVTQTPSHQVTQMGQEVILRCVPISNHLYFYWYRQILGQKVEFLVSFYNNEISEKSEIFDDQFSVERPDGSNFTLKIRSTKLEDSAMYFCASMGGTYTDTQYFGPGTRLTVL.

V and J are TRBV6-5 and TRBJ2-7; D is perhaps TRBD2 (6 bases). Trimming stripped 0 bases from V and 0 bases from J, with 12 bases between. Per germline, CDR1 MNHEY and CDR2 SVGAGI. This CDR3 is 16 amino acids long. This chain's CDR3 is CASSYSMGGSSYEQYF. Written as DNA, the CDR3 is TGTGCCAGCAGTTACTCGATGGGGGGTTCCTCCTACGAGCAGTACTTC.

The gene calls are TRBV19 and TRBJ2-2; 11 nucleotides match TRBD2. After removal of 4 bases from V and 7 bases from J, the junction contained 11 bases not matched to a gene. The CDR3 totals 17 residues. CDR1 and CDR2 (germline): LNHDA, SQIVND (reference sequence). The CDR3 DNA reads TGTGCCAGTAGTAAAGGGGCTAGCGGGGGGCTCGGCGGGGAGCTGTTTTTT. Translated, it gives CASSKGASGGLGGELFF.

This clone was picked up a small number of times. The V gene is TRBV27, the J gene TRBJ2-7; D gene unclear. V gave up 3 bases and J gave up 6 bases, with 12 bases separating them. The CDR3 has 13 residues. CDR1 and CDR2 (germline): MNHEY, SMNVEV (reference sequence). CDR3 residues: CASSFGFFFEQYF. The CDR3 nucleotides read TGTGCCAGCAGTTTCGGGTTTTTTTTCGAGCAGTACTTC.